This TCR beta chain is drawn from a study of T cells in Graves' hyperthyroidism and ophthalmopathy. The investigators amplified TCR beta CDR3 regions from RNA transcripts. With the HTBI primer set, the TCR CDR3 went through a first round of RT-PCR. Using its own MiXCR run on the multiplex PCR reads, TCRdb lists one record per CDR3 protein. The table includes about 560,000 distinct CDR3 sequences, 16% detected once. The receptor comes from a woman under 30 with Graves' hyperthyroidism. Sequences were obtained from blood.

CDR3 in DNA: TGTGCCAGCCGGTGGGGGGTTCGCACTGAAGCTTTCTTT. Amino acids: CASRWGVRTEAFF. V and J are TRBV2 and TRBJ1-1; D is perhaps TRBD1 (5 bases). The CDR3 is 13 amino acids. V lost 8 bases, J lost 4 bases, and 14 bases lay in between. CDR1 is SNHLY, CDR2 FYNNEI, per germline.